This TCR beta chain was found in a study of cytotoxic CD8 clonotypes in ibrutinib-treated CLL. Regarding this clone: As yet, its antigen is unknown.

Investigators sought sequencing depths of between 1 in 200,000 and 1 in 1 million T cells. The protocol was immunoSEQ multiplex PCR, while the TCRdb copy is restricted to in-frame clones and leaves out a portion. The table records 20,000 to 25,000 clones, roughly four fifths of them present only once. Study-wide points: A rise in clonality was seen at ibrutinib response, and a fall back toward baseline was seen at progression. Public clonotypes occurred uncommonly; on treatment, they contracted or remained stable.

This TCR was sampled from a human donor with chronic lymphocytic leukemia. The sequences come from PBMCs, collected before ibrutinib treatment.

CDR3 protein: CASSLGLSSYEQYF. The CDR3 region has the DNA TGCGCCAGCAGCTTGGGGCTGAGCTCCTACGAGCAGTACTTC. The gene calls are TRBV5-1 and TRBJ2-7; no reliable D call. V lost 0 bases and J lost 0, with 7 bases in between. Germline V gene sequence: CDR1 SGHRS, CDR2 YFSETQ. CDR3 length: 14 amino acids.